What follows are 27 T cell receptor beta chains derived from one specimen sequenced in a study of T cells in Graves' hyperthyroidism and ophthalmopathy. There were TCR beta CDR3 regions amplified from RNA transcripts. With the HTBI primer set, the TCR CDR3 went through a first round of RT-PCR. TCRdb analysed the multiplex PCR reads with MiXCR anew, one entry per CDR3 protein. The profile covers about 560,000 distinct CDR3 sequences, with 16% appearing a single time and around 19% taken by the ten largest. Source material: blood. These receptors came from a woman between 18 and 30 years old with Graves' hyperthyroidism.

This clonotype was detected a few times. The chain has TRBV4-1 and TRBJ2-1; D possibly uses TRBD1 or TRBD2 (5 bases each). Between the trimmed V and J ends, which lost 0 bases and 0 bases, there was a span of 12 bases. CDR1 is MGHRA and CDR2 is YSYEKL in the germline V gene. The CDR3 is made up of 17 amino acids. The CDR3 here is CASSQDPAGSSYNEQFF. The DNA for the CDR3 is TGCGCCAGCAGCCAAGATCCGGCAGGGAGCTCCTACAATGAGCAGTTCTTC.

In its sample, this clonotype was seen many times. CDR3 bases: TGCAGTGCTAGAGATCTGGGGGTTGAGCAGTTCTTC. Its translation is CSARDLGVEQFF. This chain connects TRBV20-1 to TRBJ2-1; the D call may be TRBD1 or TRBD2 (5 bases each). V lost 0 bases and J lost 9, with 9 bases in between. This CDR3 spans 12 amino acids. Germline assignment: CDR1 DFQATT and CDR2 SNEGSKA (reference sequence).

There are many counts of this clonotype. The genes are TRBV6-1 and TRBJ2-1; 10 nucleotides match TRBD2. The CDR3 is 15 residues long. The J segment lost 2 bases and the V segment lost 6 bases, leaving 4 bases of the junction unmatched. The V gene's germline CDR1 is MNHNS and CDR2 SASEGT. The CDR3 sequence is CASSQGTSAYNEQFF. The DNA of the CDR3 is TGTGCCAGCAGCCAAGGGACTAGCGCCTACAATGAGCAGTTCTTC.

V and J are TRBV28 and TRBJ2-3; 9 bases match TRBD2. CDR1 MDHEN and CDR2 SYDVKM come from the germline V gene. Germline trimming cut 6 bases from V and 5 bases from J; bases unmatched to any gene: 12. The CDR3 runs to 16 residues. CDR3 sequence reads: CASSPGWAGGRDTQYF. CDR3 DNA: TGTGCCAGCAGCCCCGGCTGGGCGGGAGGGAGAGATACGCAGTATTTT.

This clonotype turned up a few times. V gene TRBV6-1 combines with J gene TRBJ2-1, with D tentatively TRBD2 (5 bases). The CDR3 consists of 15 residues. Germline lookup yields CDR1 MNHNS and CDR2 SASEGT. The germline V and J ends were trimmed by 2 bases and 6 bases, with 14 bases remaining between them. This CDR3 reads CASSEFGGSGNEQFF. The CDR3 nucleotides read TGTGCCAGCAGTGAATTTGGCGGGTCCGGCAATGAGCAGTTCTTC.

This clonotype has only a few counts. The chain combines TRBV10-3 with TRBJ2-6; maybe TRBD1 (7 bases). The CDR3 is 19 amino acids. Trimming shortened V by 2 bases and J by 0 bases, and 17 bases separated the two germline ends. The germline gives CDR1 ENHRY, CDR2 SYGVKD. CDR3: CAISEPKGARGSGANVLTF. The CDR3 DNA follows: TGTGCCATCAGTGAGCCTAAGGGGGCGCGGGGCTCTGGGGCCAACGTCCTGACTTTC.

There are many counts of this clonotype. V gene TRBV7-2 combines with J gene TRBJ2-7; tentative D call: TRBD2 (6 bases). The CDR3 runs 13 residues. Germline CDR1 and CDR2: SGHTA and FQGNSA. V was pared by 4 bases and J by 6 bases, with 13 bases between. The CDR3 DNA is TGTGCCAGCAGCTCCCTTTTGGGGGGCGAGCAGTACTTC. This sequence encodes CASSSLLGGEQYF.

Ten or more counts support this clonotype. The chain recombines TRBV6-5 with TRBJ2-7; 9 bases line up with TRBD1. This CDR3 is 15 amino acids long. With V trimmed by 2 bases and J by 7 bases, 9 bases remained unmatched. Germline V gene lookup returns CDR1 MNHEY and CDR2 SVGAGI. The CDR3 sequence: CASSYSTGGRGEQYF. CDR3 DNA: TGTGCCAGCAGTTACAGTACAGGGGGCCGAGGGGAGCAGTACTTC.

This clonotype was detected a few times. V is TRBV10-3 and J is TRBJ1-5, with 8 positions matching TRBD1. Germline V gives CDR1 ENHRY, CDR2 SYGVKD. V dropped 3 bases and J dropped 9; count of bases not matched to a gene: 10. The CDR3 runs to 15 residues. CDR3 amino acids: CAISEKKTGVGPQHF. CDR3 in DNA: TGTGCCATCAGTGAAAAGAAGACAGGGGTAGGGCCCCAGCATTTT.

In regard to this clonotype: A read error may be the cause here, since a much bigger clone is one base away. This sequence joins TRBV3-1 and TRBJ2-1; 8 nucleotides align to TRBD1. Germline V lookup: CDR1 LGHDT, CDR2 YNNKEL (reference sequence). The CDR3 runs 14 residues. DNA of the CDR3: TGTGCCAGCAGCCAAGGTAGGACAGGGCATGAGCGGTTCTTC. It encodes CASSQGRTGHERFF.

This clonotype was seen a handful of times. The chain combines TRBV5-1 with TRBJ2-5; D possibly corresponds to TRBD2 (5 bases). Germline loops: CDR1 SGHRS, CDR2 YFSETQ. The CDR3 sequence is 16 residues long. V shed 4 bases and J shed 2 bases, with 18 bases lying between them. CDR3 in amino acids: CASSRRGVGKQETQYF. In DNA form, the CDR3 reads TGCGCCAGCAGCAGACGGGGTGTGGGGAAACAAGAGACCCAGTACTTC.

At least ten counts were recorded for this clonotype. The genes are TRBV4-3 and TRBJ1-2; TRBD1 matches 7 bases. Germline values: CDR1 LGHNA, CDR2 YSLEER. This CDR3 has 14 residues. V gave up 1 base and J gave up 8 bases; unmatched junction bases: 7. In DNA, the CDR3 is TGCGCCAGCAGCCAAGGTCCGAGGGGGCACGGCTACACCTTC. Translation: CASSQGPRGHGYTF.

The rearrangement uses TRBV12-3 or TRBV12-4 and TRBJ1-1; D call uncertain. This CDR3 region has 14 residues. Trimming removed 3 bases from V and 1 base from J, with 9 bases in between. In DNA, the CDR3 is TGTGCCAGCAGTTTTAATCCCGGGAACACTGAAGCTTTCTTT. Amino acids: CASSFNPGNTEAFF.

The chain carries TRBV5-1 and TRBJ2-7; no firm D call. The CDR3 is made up of 13 amino acids. Germline V gene lookup returns CDR1 SGHRS and CDR2 YFSETQ. Trimming removed 1 base at V and 2 bases at J, with 7 bases between. The CDR3 bases are TGCGCCAGCAGCTTGTGGCAGACCTACGAGCAGTACTTC. It encodes CASSLWQTYEQYF.

This clonotype was seen more than once but under ten times. The V and J genes are TRBV7-8 and TRBJ2-7, with 13 bases that match TRBD2. CDR1 and CDR2 (germline): SGHVS, FQNEAQ. The ends lost 4 bases at V and 0 bases at J; junction bases unmatched: 3. The CDR3 consists of 16 residues. The CDR3 reads CASSSRTSGSSYEQYF. The CDR3 DNA reads as TGTGCCAGCAGCTCCCGGACTAGCGGGAGCTCCTACGAGCAGTACTTC.

With respect to this clonotype: A much bigger clone sits one base away, suggesting this may be a read error. V gene TRBV7-2 combines with J gene TRBJ2-2; TRBD1 matches at 9 bases. The CDR3 extends over 16 amino acids. Germline CDR1 SGHTA, CDR2 FQGNSA. CDR3 DNA sequence: TGTGCCAGCACCACATATGGACAGGGGCGCACCGGGGAGCCGTTTTTT. Residues: CASTTYGQGRTGEPFF.

This clonotype was recorded at least ten times. The junction shows a germline mismatch at one end, possibly a read error. This chain uses TRBV7-2 with TRBJ2-1; D tentatively reads TRBD1 or TRBD2 (5 bases each). This CDR3 is 14 amino acids long. The germline V gene encodes CDR1 SGHTA and CDR2 FQGNSA. CDR3 coding DNA: TGTGCCAGCAGCCTAGCCCGACAGTACAATGAGCAGTTCTTC. Amino acid sequence: CASSLARQYNEQFF.

This clonotype showed up just a few times. Sequence at one end of the junction differs from germline and may be a read error. The J gene is TRBJ2-1, the V gene TRBV7-9; D is undetermined. Germline V gene sequence: CDR1 SEHNR, CDR2 FQNEAQ (reference sequence). CDR3 size: 14 residues. CDR3 in DNA: TGTGTCAGCAGCCTTTGGGGAAACGACAATGAGCAGTTCTTC. Translation: CVSSLWGNDNEQFF.

The chain links TRBV5-1 to TRBJ2-1; 7 bases align to TRBD1. CDR3 length equals 16 residues. CDR1 is SGHRS and CDR2 is YFSETQ in the germline V gene. With V trimmed by 3 bases and J by 0 bases, 6 bases remained unmatched. Here the CDR3 DNA reads TGCGCCAGCAGCTGGCTGGGACAGAGCTCCTACAATGAGCAGTTCTTC. Encoded protein: CASSWLGQSSYNEQFF.

The rearrangement links TRBV6-5 to TRBJ2-2; 7 nucleotides agree with TRBD1. V shed 2 bases and J 5 bases; nucleotides not matched to a gene: 5. This CDR3 spans 15 amino acids. Germline CDR1 reads MNHEY; CDR2 reads SVGAGI. CDR3 region: CASSYRGHLTGELFF. CDR3 in DNA: TGTGCCAGCAGTTACAGGGGGCATCTTACCGGGGAGCTGTTTTTT.

This clonotype was recorded at least ten times. The J gene is TRBJ2-3, the V gene TRBV12-3 or TRBV12-4; the D is unclear. The CDR3 loop spans 14 amino acids. With 3 bases removed from V and 1 base from J, the gap between germline ends came to 8 bases. The CDR3 DNA is TGTGCCAGCAGTTTTCCTCAACGCACAGATACGCAGTATTTT. Amino acids: CASSFPQRTDTQYF.

The rearrangement joins TRBV10-3 to TRBJ1-2; maybe TRBD1 (5 bases). The CDR3 is made up of 15 amino acids. Per the germline V gene, CDR1 is ENHRY and CDR2 is SYGVKD. V was cut by 0 bases and J by 3 bases, with 11 bases left in between. CDR3 residues: CAISESRGADYGYTF. The CDR3, as DNA: TGTGCCATCAGTGAGTCGAGAGGGGCGGACTATGGCTACACCTTC.

The V and J genes are TRBV5-4 and TRBJ2-5; 7 nucleotides agree with TRBD2. The germline V gene has CDR1 SGHNT and CDR2 YYREEE (reference sequence). The trim removed 2 bases at V and 5 bases at J, leaving 6 bases unmatched. The CDR3 has 14 amino acids. In DNA form, the CDR3 reads TGTGCCAGCAGCTTATGGACTAGTATTGAGACCCAGTACTTC. This encodes CASSLWTSIETQYF.

The J gene is TRBJ2-7, the V gene TRBV19, with D hard to call. V lost 8 bases to trimming and J lost 7 bases, with 15 bases between them. This CDR3 spans 12 amino acids. CDR1 LNHDA and CDR2 SQIVND come from the germline V gene (reference sequence). DNA for the CDR3: TGTGCCAGTGGTTCGGACCTATCTGAGCAGTACTTC. It codes for CASGSDLSEQYF.

V gene TRBV15 combines with J gene TRBJ1-2; 7 nucleotides line up with TRBD1. With 3 bases clipped from V and 7 bases from J, the junction kept 5 bases outside the gene matches. The germline CDR1 and CDR2 sequences are LNHNV and YYDKDF (reference sequence). The CDR3 runs to 13 residues. The CDR3 region is CATSSAGGSGYTF. The CDR3 region has the DNA TGTGCCACCAGCAGCGCAGGGGGTTCTGGCTACACCTTC.

This clonotype was observed a handful of times. The J gene is TRBJ2-7, the V gene TRBV12-5, with TRBD1 as a possible D gene (6 bases). The CDR3 length is 14 residues. The germline V and J ends were trimmed by 3 bases and 2 bases, with 11 bases remaining between them. CDR1 is LGHNT and CDR2 is FRNRAP in the germline V gene. DNA for the CDR3: TGTGCTAGTGGTTTTACAGGGATGGCCTACGAGCAGTACTTC. Amino acids: CASGFTGMAYEQYF.

The V and J genes are TRBV13 and TRBJ2-2; TRBD1 might be the D (6 bases). Germline CDR1 PRHDT, CDR2 FYEKMQ (reference sequence). Trimming removed 5 bases at V and 1 base at J, with 8 bases between. This CDR3 contains 14 residues. The CDR3 nucleotides are TGTGCCAGCAGCAAACAGGGGAACACCGGGGAGCTGTTTTTT. This translates into CASSKQGNTGELFF. Together with reference TRBV13 and TRBJ2-2, the CDR3 gives the full variable domain: AAGVIQSPRHLIKEKRETATLKCYPIPRHDTVYWYQQGPGQDPQFLISFYEKMQSDKGSIPDRFSAQQFSDYHSELNMSSLELGDSALYFCASSKQGNTGELFFGEGSRLTVL.